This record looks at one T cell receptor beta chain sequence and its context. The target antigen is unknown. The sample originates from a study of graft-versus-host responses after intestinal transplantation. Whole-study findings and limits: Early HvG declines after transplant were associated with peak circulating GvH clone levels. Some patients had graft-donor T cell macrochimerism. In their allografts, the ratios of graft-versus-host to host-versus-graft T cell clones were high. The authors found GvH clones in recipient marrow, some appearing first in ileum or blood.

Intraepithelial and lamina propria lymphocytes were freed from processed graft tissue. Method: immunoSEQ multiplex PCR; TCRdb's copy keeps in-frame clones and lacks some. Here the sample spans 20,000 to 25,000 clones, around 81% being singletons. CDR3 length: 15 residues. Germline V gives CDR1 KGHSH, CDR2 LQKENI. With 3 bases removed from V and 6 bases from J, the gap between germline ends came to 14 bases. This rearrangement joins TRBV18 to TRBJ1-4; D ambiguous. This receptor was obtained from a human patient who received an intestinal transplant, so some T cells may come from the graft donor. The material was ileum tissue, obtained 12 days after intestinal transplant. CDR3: CASSPWGGSDEKLFF. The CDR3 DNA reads TGTGCCAGCTCACCCTGGGGAGGGTCCGATGAAAAACTGTTTTTT. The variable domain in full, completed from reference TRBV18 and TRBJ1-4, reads NAGVMQNPRHLVRRRGQEARLRCSPMKGHSHVYWYRQLPEEGLKFMVYLQKENIIDESGMPKERFSAEFPKEGPSILRIQQVVRGDSAAYFCASSPWGGSDEKLFFGSGTQLSVL.